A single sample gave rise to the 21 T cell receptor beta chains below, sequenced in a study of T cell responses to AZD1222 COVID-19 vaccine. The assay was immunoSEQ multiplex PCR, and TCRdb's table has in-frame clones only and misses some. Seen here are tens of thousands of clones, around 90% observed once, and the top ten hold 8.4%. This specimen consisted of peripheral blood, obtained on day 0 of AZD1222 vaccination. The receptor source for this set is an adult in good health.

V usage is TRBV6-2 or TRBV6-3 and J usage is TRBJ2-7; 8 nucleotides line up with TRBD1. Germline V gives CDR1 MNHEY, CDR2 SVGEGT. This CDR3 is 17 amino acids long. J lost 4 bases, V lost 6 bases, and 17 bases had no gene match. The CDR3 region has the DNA TGTGCCAGCAGCTTCGAGGTAAGGCGGGACAGGATATACGAGCAGTACTTC. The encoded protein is CASSFEVRRDRIYEQYF.

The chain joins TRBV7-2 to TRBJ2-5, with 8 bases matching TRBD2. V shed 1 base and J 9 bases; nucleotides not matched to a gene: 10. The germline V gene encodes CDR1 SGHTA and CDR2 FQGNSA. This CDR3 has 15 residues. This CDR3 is CASSLEGLGGLAQYF. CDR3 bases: TGTGCCAGCAGCTTAGAGGGACTAGGGGGTCTGGCCCAGTACTTC. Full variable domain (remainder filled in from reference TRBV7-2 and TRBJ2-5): GAGVSQSPSNKVTEKGKDVELRCDPISGHTALYWYRQSLGQGLEFLIYFQGNSAPDKSGLPSDRFSAERTGGSVSTLTIQRTQQEDSAVYLCASSLEGLGGLAQYFGPGTRLLVL.

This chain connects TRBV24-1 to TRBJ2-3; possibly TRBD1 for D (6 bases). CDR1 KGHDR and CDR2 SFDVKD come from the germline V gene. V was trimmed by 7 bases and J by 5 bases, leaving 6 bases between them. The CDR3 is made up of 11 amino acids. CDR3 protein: CATRGGDTQYF. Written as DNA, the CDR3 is TGTGCCACCAGAGGGGGAGATACGCAGTATTTT.

CDR3 region: CASSQDHGGQPNIQYF. The CDR3 DNA reads TGTGCCAGCAGCCAGGACCATGGGGGACAGCCAAACATTCAGTACTTC. V and J are TRBV3-1 (or the pseudogene TRBV3-2) and TRBJ2-4; the match to TRBD1 covers 7 bases. The CDR3 totals 16 residues. Per germline, CDR1 LGHDT and CDR2 YNNKEL (reference sequence). V trimming: 3 bases; J trimming: 6 bases; junction bases outside the gene matches: 11.

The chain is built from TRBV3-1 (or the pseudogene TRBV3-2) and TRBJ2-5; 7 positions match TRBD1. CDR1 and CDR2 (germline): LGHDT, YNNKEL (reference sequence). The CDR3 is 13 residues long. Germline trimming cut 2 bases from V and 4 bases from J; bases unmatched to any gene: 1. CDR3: CASSQHRGETQYF. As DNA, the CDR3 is TGTGCCAGCAGCCAACACAGGGGAGAGACCCAGTACTTC.

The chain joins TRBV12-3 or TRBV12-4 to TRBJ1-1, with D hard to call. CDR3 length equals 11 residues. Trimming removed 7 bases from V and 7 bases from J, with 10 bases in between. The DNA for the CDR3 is TGTGCCAGCAAGGTTTCGCATGAAGCTTTCTTT. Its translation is CASKVSHEAFF.

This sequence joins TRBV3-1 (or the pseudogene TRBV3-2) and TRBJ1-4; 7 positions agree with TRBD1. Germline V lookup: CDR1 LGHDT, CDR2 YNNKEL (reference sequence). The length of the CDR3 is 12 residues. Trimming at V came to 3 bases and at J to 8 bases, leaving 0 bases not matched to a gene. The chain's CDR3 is CASSQDREKLFF. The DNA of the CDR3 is TGTGCCAGCAGCCAGGACAGGGAAAAACTGTTTTTT.

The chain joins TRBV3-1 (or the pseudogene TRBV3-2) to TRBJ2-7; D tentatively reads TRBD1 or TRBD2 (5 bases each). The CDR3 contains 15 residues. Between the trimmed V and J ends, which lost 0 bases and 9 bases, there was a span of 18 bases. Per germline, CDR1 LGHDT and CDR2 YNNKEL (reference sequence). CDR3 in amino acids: CASSQDRGTQPGQYF. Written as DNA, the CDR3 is TGTGCCAGCAGCCAAGACCGGGGCACTCAACCAGGGCAGTACTTC.

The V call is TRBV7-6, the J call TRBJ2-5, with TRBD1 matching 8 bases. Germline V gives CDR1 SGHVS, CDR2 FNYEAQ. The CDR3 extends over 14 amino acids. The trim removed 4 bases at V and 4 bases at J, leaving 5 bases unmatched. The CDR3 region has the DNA TGTGCCAGCAGCTCCAGGGGGCGAGGAGAGACCCAGTACTTC. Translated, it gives CASSSRGRGETQYF.

The CDR3 spells CASSLDLPGQGVQYF. CDR3 bases: TGTGCCAGCAGCCTTGACCTCCCGGGACAGGGAGTTCAGTACTTC. This chain joins TRBV5-4 and TRBJ2-4; 9 nucleotides match TRBD1. This CDR3 region has 15 residues. The germline V gene has CDR1 SGHNT and CDR2 YYREEE (reference sequence). V dropped 4 bases and J dropped 11; count of bases not matched to a gene: 13.

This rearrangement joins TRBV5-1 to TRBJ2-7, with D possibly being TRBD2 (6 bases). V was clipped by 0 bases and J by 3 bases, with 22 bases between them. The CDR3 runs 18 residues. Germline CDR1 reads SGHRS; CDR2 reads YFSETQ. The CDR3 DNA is TGCGCCAGCAGCTTGGCGGACCCCGGGTCGAGGGAGGACTACGAGCAGTACTTC. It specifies CASSLADPGSREDYEQYF.

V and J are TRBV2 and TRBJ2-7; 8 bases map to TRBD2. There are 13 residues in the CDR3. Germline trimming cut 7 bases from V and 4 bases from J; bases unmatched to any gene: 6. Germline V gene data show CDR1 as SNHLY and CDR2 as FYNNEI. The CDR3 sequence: CASTPGGLYEQYF. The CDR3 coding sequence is TGTGCCAGCACTCCGGGGGGGCTGTACGAGCAGTACTTC. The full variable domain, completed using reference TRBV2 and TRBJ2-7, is EPEVTQTPSHQVTQMGQEVILRCVPISNHLYFYWYRQILGQKVEFLVSFYNNEISEKSEIFDDQFSVERPDGSNFTLKIRSTKLEDSAMYFCASTPGGLYEQYFGPGTRLTVT.

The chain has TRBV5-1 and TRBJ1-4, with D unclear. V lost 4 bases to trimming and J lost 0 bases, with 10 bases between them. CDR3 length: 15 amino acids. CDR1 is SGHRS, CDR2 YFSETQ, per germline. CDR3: CASSPDRATNEKLFF. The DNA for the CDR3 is TGCGCCAGCAGCCCAGACCGAGCAACTAATGAAAAACTGTTTTTT. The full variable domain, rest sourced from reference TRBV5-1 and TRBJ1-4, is KAGVTQTPRYLIKTRGQQVTLSCSPISGHRSVSWYQQTPGQGLQFLFEYFSETQRNKGNFPGRFSGRQFSNSRSEMNVSTLELGDSALYLCASSPDRATNEKLFFGSGTQLSVL.

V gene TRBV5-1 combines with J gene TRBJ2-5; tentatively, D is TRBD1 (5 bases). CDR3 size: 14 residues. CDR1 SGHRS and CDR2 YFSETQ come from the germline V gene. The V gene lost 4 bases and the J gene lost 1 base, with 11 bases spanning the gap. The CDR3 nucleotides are TGCGCCAGCAGCGCCCCAGGGATCCAAGAGACCCAGTACTTC. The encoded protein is CASSAPGIQETQYF.

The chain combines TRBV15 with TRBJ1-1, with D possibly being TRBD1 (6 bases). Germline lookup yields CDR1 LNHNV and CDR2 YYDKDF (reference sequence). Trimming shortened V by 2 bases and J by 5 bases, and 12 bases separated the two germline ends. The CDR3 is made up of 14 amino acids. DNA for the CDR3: TGTGCCACCAGCAGACCGGGAGGGGGGACTGAAGCTTTCTTT. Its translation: CATSRPGGGTEAFF. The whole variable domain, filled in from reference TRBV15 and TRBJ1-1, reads DAMVIQNPRYQVTQFGKPVTLSCSQTLNHNVMYWYQQKSSQAPKLLFHYYDKDFNNEADTPDNFQSRRPNTSFCFLDIRSPGLGDTAMYLCATSRPGGGTEAFFGQGTRLTVV.

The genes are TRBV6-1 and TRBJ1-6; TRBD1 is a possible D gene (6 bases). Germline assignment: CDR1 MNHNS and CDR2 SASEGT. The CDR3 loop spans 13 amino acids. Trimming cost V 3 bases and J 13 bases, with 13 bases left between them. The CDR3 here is CASSDRRGRPLHF. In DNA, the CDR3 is TGTGCCAGCAGTGACCGCAGGGGCCGCCCCCTCCACTTT.

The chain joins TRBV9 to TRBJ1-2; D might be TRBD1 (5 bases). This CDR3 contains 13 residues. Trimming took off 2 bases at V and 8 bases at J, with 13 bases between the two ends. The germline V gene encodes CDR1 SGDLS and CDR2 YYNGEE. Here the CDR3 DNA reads TGTGCCAGCAGCGTCGGGGGGTTGGGAGGCTACACCTTC. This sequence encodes CASSVGGLGGYTF.

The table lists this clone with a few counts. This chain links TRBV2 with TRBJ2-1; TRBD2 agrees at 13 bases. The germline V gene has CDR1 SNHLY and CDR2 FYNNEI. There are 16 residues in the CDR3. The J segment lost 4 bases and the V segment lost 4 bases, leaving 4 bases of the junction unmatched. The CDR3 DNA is TGTGCCAGCAGTGGCCCGGGACTAGCGGGATACAATGAGCAGTTCTTC. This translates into CASSGPGLAGYNEQFF.

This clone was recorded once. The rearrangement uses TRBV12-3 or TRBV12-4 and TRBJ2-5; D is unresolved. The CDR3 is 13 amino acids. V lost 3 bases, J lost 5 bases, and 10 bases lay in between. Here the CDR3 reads CASSFYGSETQYF. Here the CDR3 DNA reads TGTGCCAGCAGTTTCTACGGGTCCGAGACCCAGTACTTC.

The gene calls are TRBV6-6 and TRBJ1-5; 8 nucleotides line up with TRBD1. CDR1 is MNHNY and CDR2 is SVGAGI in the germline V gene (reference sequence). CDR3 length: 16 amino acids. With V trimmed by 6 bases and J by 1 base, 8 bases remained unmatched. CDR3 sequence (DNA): TGTGCCAGCAGCTTACTGGGACAGGAGAGCAATCAGCCCCAGCATTTT. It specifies CASSLLGQESNQPQHF.

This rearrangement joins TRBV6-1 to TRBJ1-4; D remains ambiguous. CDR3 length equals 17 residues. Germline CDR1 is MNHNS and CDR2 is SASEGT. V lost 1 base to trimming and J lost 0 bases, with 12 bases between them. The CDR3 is CASSEVLGSATNEKLFF. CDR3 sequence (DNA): TGTGCCAGCAGTGAAGTCCTGGGCTCTGCAACTAATGAAAAACTGTTTTTT.